Each of the 7 T cell receptor beta chains below was sequenced from the same sample in a study of blood T cell repertoires in COVID-19. Clones were sequenced by immunoSEQ multiplex PCR, and TCRdb holds only the in-frame ones, with some missing. The sample contains about 200,000 clones, 85% to 90% of which appear only once. Sample: peripheral blood. These receptors were obtained from a man older than 75 with acute or convalescent COVID-19.

This clone was seen just once. The chain couples TRBV3-1 (or the pseudogene TRBV3-2) to TRBJ2-1, with TRBD1 identical over 12 bases. J lost 0 bases, V lost 1 base, and 4 bases had no gene match. There are 18 residues in the CDR3. The germline CDR1 and CDR2 sequences are LGHDT and YNNKEL (reference sequence). CDR3 sequence reads: CASSQGLGQGASYNEQFF. The CDR3 coding sequence is TGTGCCAGCAGCCAAGGTCTGGGACAGGGGGCCTCCTACAATGAGCAGTTCTTC.

The chain employs TRBV29-1 and TRBJ1-2, with 9 bases fitting TRBD1. Germline CDR1 and CDR2: SQVTM and ANQGSEA. Unmatched junction bases numbered 26, after V lost 6 bases and J lost 0 bases. This CDR3 contains 21 residues. The CDR3 loop reads CSVPPLGTGYGTRGANYGYTF. For the CDR3, the DNA is TGCAGCGTCCCCCCCCTGGGGACAGGGTATGGGACCAGGGGTGCTAACTATGGCTACACCTTC.

This chain joins TRBV27 and TRBJ2-1; 9 nucleotides line up with TRBD1. Germline V gives CDR1 MNHEY, CDR2 SMNVEV (reference sequence). After removal of 4 bases from V and 10 bases from J, the junction contained 8 bases not matched to a gene. This CDR3 is 14 amino acids long. This CDR3 reads CASSWKDRGIEQFF. The CDR3 DNA follows: TGTGCCAGCAGTTGGAAAGACAGGGGGATAGAGCAGTTCTTC.

The chain links TRBV7-2 to TRBJ1-5, with D hard to call. The CDR3 length is 14 residues. V gave up 0 bases and J gave up 3 bases, with 6 bases separating them. The germline gives CDR1 SGHTA, CDR2 FQGNSA. The CDR3 region has the DNA TGTGCCAGCAGCTTAGCGGAGTCCAATCAGCCCCAGCATTTT. Translated: CASSLAESNQPQHF.

The gene calls are TRBV19 and TRBJ2-3, with a tentative D call TRBD1 (6 bases). Looked up from germline, CDR1 is LNHDA and CDR2 is SQIVND (reference sequence). The CDR3 totals 15 residues. The germline V and J ends were trimmed by 6 bases and 0 bases, with 13 bases remaining between them. The CDR3 reads CASRKDRLSTDTQYF. As DNA, the CDR3 is TGTGCCAGTAGAAAAGACAGGCTTAGCACAGATACGCAGTATTTT.

The V gene is TRBV7-9, the J gene TRBJ2-7; no clear D. Trimming removed 5 bases at V and 5 bases at J, with 13 bases between. Germline V gene lookup returns CDR1 SEHNR and CDR2 FQNEAQ (reference sequence). The CDR3 consists of 13 residues. CDR3 DNA: TGTGCCAGCAGCACTCGAAGGAGCAACGAGCAGTACTTC. The encoded protein is CASSTRRSNEQYF.

This sequence joins TRBV21-1 and TRBJ1-1; the table's D call of TRBD1 was not tested on the DNA. TRBV21-1 is a recognized pseudogene. The CDR3 has 13 amino acids. DNA for the CDR3: TGTGCCAGCAGCCATGAAGCAGGTGCCGAAGCTTTCTTT. Translating it yields CASSHEAGAEAFF.